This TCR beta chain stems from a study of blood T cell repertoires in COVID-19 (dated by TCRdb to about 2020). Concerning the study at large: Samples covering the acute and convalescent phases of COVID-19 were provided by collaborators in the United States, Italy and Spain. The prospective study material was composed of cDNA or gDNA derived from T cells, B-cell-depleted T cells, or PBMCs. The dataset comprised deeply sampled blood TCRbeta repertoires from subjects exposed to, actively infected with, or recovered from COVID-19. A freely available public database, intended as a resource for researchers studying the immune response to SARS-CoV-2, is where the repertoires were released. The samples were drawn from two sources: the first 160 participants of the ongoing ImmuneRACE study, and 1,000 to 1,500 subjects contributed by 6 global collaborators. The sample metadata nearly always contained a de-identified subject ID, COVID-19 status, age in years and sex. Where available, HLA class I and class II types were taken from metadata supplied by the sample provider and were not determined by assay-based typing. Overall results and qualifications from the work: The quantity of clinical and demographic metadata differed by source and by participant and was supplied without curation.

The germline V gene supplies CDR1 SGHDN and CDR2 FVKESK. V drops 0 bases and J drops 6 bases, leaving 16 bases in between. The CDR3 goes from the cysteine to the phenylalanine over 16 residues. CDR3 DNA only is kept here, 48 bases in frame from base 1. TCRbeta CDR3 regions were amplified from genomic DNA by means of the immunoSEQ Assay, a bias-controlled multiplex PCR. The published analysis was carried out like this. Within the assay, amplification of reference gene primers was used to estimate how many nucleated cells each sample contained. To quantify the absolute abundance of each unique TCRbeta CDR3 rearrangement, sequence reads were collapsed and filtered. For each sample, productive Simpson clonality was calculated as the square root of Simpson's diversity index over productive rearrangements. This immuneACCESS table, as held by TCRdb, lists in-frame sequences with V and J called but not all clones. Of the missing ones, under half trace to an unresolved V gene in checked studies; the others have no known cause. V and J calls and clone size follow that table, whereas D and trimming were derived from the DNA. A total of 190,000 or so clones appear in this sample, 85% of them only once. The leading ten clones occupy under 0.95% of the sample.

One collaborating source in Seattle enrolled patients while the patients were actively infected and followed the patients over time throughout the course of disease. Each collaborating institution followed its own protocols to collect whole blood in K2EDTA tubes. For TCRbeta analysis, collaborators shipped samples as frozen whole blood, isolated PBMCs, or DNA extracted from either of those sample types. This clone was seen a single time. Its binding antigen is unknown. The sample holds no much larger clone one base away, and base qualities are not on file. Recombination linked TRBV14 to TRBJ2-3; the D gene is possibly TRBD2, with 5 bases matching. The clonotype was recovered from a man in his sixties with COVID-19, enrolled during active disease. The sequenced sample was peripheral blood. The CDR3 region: CASSQDAGLLGDTQYF. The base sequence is TGTGCCAGCAGCCAAGATGCCGGACTCCTGGGGGATACGCAGTATTTT.